A selection of T cell receptor beta chains follows, all from one sample in a study of blood T cell repertoires in COVID-19. Sequencing was performed with immunoSEQ multiplex PCR; in TCRdb, only in-frame clones are kept and a portion is missing. The data contain 150,000 to 200,000 clones, around 90% of them singletons. Sequencing used peripheral blood. The origin of the receptors is a man aged 50 to 60 with acute or convalescent COVID-19. Both conserved end residues are part of each CDR3. Not every row has a clone size; where given, it reads once, few, many or a size class.

>TRBJ1-2|TRBV10-3|NA
CAISESWTANYGYTF
>TRBJ1-2|TRBV5-6|NA
CASSIRGLGYTF
>TRBJ2-7|TRBV6-2/TRBV6-3|NA
CASSYREIAGAYEQYF
>TRBJ1-3|TRBV4-1|NA
CASSQDRGGNTIYF
>TRBJ2-4|TRBV28|NA
CASSPPGQAEGF
>TRBJ1-5|TRBV19|NA
CASLPKRTVNQPQHF
>TRBJ2-6|TRBV9|once
CASSASGQYSGANVLTF
>TRBJ1-1|TRBV19|NA
CASNDRGDTEAFF
>TRBJ1-1|TRBV30|NA
CAWKTWTNTEAFF
>TRBJ1-2|TRBV7-2|medium-sized
CASSPQGGGLAGGGYTF
>TRBJ1-6|TRBV7-3|few
CASSEGQGTSPLHF
>TRBJ1-3|TRBV9|NA
CASSVGRGSSGNTIYF
>TRBJ1-2|TRBV29-1|NA
CSVKLTGPYGYTF
>TRBJ2-1|TRBV19|NA
CASSGRGGLMNEQFF
>TRBJ2-7|TRBV5-1|NA
CASSGRTSGSFSYEQYF
>TRBJ1-2|TRBV2|NA
CASSQTGAPANYGYTF
>TRBJ2-2|TRBV28|NA
CASSPGGTATNTGELFF
>TRBJ2-5|TRBV6-5|NA
CASSRRTGVGETQYF